This T cell receptor (beta chain) was documented in a study of T-cell reconstitution after alpha-beta-depleted transplantation in children. The table lists this clonotype with a few counts. Germline loops: CDR1 SGDLS, CDR2 YYNGEE. The CDR3 spans 14 residues. Trimming left V 0 bases short and J 6 bases short, with 12 bases between. TCRbeta library construction was performed incorporating unique molecular identifiers. One entry per CDR3 protein results from TCRdb running MiXCR on the PCR reads. Of about 340,000 distinct CDR3 sequences in the sample, about an eighth were seen once. V is TRBV9 and J is TRBJ1-1; D gene unclear. The sample here was PBMCs, taken from the stem cell graft. This receptor was obtained from a human donor who donated a stem cell graft to a child with Fanconi anemia. The chain's CDR3 is CASSVAKGRAEAFF. DNA for the CDR3: TGTGCCAGCAGCGTAGCTAAGGGAAGGGCTGAAGCTTTCTTT.